The clone carrying this TCR beta chain has only a few counts. CDR3 length equals 12 residues. V was pared by 6 bases and J by 5 bases, with 6 bases of the junction left unmatched. Germline loops: CDR1 SQVTM, CDR2 ANQGSEA. These data come from a study of regulatory T cells in long-lasting Graves disease. Time point specified: persistent/refractory GD, antithyroid drugs over 5 years with positive TRAb. From RNA extracted from PBMCs, the TCR library was made. Graves' disease diagnosis relied on American Thyroid Association guidelines. With iRepertoire HTBI primers and Arm-PCR of CDR3 regions, TCR beta libraries were built. In TCRdb, the multiplex PCR reads were re-called with MiXCR into one record per CDR3 protein. The sample yields 310,000 or so distinct CDR3 sequences, 20% to 25% seen once.

This chain joins TRBV29-1 and TRBJ1-1, with 7 bases identical to TRBD1. Sample: peripheral blood mononuclear cells (PBMCs), taken when the disease was refractory, from a patient treated with antithyroid drugs. The source is a female donor with Graves disease. In DNA form, the CDR3 reads TGCAGCGTGATGACAGGGAGTACTGAAGCTTTCTTT. It encodes CSVMTGSTEAFF.